The 15 T cell receptor beta chains listed next were all sequenced from one sample in a study of OX40 agonist ivuxolimab in advanced cancers. Sequenced by immunoSEQ multiplex PCR; TCRdb stores in-frame clones only, minus some. Among approximately 82,000 clones listed, 75% to 90% were seen once. The source was CD4+ or CD8+ T cells sorted from blood, collected in a trial of the OX40 agonist ivuxolimab. These TCRs come from an adult with an advanced solid tumor such as melanoma, head and neck, liver or kidney cancer.

The CDR3 DNA follows: TGTGCCATCAGTGCAGGGAATGAGCAGTTCTTC. This codes for CAISAGNEQFF. The gene calls are TRBV10-3 and TRBJ2-1; D may be TRBD1 (5 bases). The germline gives CDR1 ENHRY, CDR2 SYGVKD. CDR3 length: 11 amino acids. V shed 4 bases and J shed 7 bases, with 5 bases lying between them.

This sequence joins TRBV7-2 and TRBJ2-4, with 7 bases aligning to TRBD2. The CDR3 spans 19 residues. The J segment lost 1 base and the V segment lost 1 base, leaving 13 bases of the junction unmatched. CDR1 SGHTA and CDR2 FQGNSA come from the germline V gene. The CDR3 bases are TGTGCCAGCAGCTTAGTCAAGCGGGGCCCGCCCCTGGCCAAAAACATTCAGTACTTC. Translated: CASSLVKRGPPLAKNIQYF.

This clone was seen only once. The chain joins TRBV7-2 to TRBJ1-2; 8 bases are shared with TRBD1. The CDR3 length is 15 residues. V dropped 5 bases and J dropped 5; count of bases not matched to a gene: 10. The germline V gene has CDR1 SGHTA and CDR2 FQGNSA. The CDR3: CASSVNDRGWYGYTF. The CDR3, as DNA: TGTGCCAGCAGCGTTAATGACAGGGGCTGGTATGGCTACACCTTC.

This rearrangement joins TRBV6-1 to TRBJ2-3, with unresolved D. Trimming took off 2 bases at V and 7 bases at J, with 7 bases between the two ends. The CDR3 spans 12 residues. Germline CDR1 is MNHNS and CDR2 is SASEGT. CDR3 sequence: CASSELDYTQYF. As DNA, the CDR3 is TGTGCCAGCAGTGAACTGGATTATACGCAGTATTTT.

The rearrangement links TRBV11-2 to TRBJ1-1, with D possibly being TRBD1 (6 bases). In germline, CDR1 is SGHAT, CDR2 FQNNGV. CDR3 length: 14 amino acids. V was clipped by 5 bases and J by 1 base, with 11 bases between them. The CDR3 DNA follows: TGTGCCAGCAGCCCGATAGGGGGGAACACTGAAGCTTTCTTT. Encoded protein: CASSPIGGNTEAFF. The full variable domain, completed using reference TRBV11-2 and TRBJ1-1, is EAGVAQSPRYKIIEKRQSVAFWCNPISGHATLYWYQQILGQGPKLLIQFQNNGVVDDSQLPKDRFSAERLKGVDSTLKIQPAKLEDSAVYLCASSPIGGNTEAFFGQGTRLTVV.

In this sample, this clone turned up a few times. The chain has TRBV7-9 and TRBJ1-6, with TRBD1 matching 11 bases. CDR3 length: 15 residues. V lost 1 base, J lost 7 bases, and 0 bases stayed unmatched. Germline loops: CDR1 SEHNR, CDR2 FQNEAQ (reference sequence). The CDR3 region is CASSLGDRGNSPLHF. The CDR3 DNA follows: TGTGCCAGCAGCTTAGGGGACAGGGGGAATTCACCCCTCCACTTT. The full variable domain, in which reference TRBV7-9 and TRBJ1-6 provide the parts outside the CDR3, is DTGVSQNPRHKITKRGQNVTFRCDPISEHNRLYWYRQTLGQGPEFLTYFQNEAQLEKSRLLSDRFSAERPKGSFSTLEIQRTEQGDSAMYLCASSLGDRGNSPLHFGNGTRLTVT.

The chain joins TRBV6-5 to TRBJ1-5, with TRBD1 as a possible D gene (6 bases). V lost 6 bases to trimming and J lost 5 bases, with 17 bases between them. Germline CDR1 reads MNHEY; CDR2 reads SVGAGI. The CDR3 has 15 amino acids. Written as DNA, the CDR3 is TGTGCCAGCAGCCCCAGTTCAGGGGCAGATCAGCCCCAGCATTTT. This encodes CASSPSSGADQPQHF.

The V call is TRBV5-1, the J call TRBJ2-7, with TRBD2 as a possible D gene (6 bases). This CDR3 is built from 15 residues. Germline-derived CDR1 and CDR2 are SGHRS and YFSETQ. The V end lost 5 bases, the J end lost 2 bases, and 17 bases lay between the germline ends. The DNA for the CDR3 is TGCGCCAGCAGACCAGTTAGCGGAGGAGCCTACGAGCAGTACTTC. Protein: CASRPVSGGAYEQYF.

The CDR3 nucleotides read TGTGCCAGTAAGGGGACAGGGACTAACTATGGCTACACCTTC. Protein: CASKGTGTNYGYTF. This chain uses TRBV19 with TRBJ1-2; 9 nucleotides match TRBD1. Germline CDR1 and CDR2: LNHDA and SQIVND (reference sequence). V lost 7 bases and J lost 0; bases outside the gene matches: 3. The CDR3 contains 14 residues.

The chain links TRBV18 to TRBJ2-5; TRBD2 aligns across 8 bases. V dropped 0 bases and J dropped 1; count of bases not matched to a gene: 4. The CDR3 is made up of 16 amino acids. CDR1 is KGHSH and CDR2 is LQKENI in the germline V gene. CDR3 residues: CASSPPGGGPQETQYF. Written as DNA, the CDR3 is TGTGCCAGCTCACCACCGGGCGGGGGGCCCCAAGAGACCCAGTACTTC.

The rearrangement links TRBV5-6 to TRBJ2-2; D uncertain. V was clipped by 1 base and J by 0 bases, with 4 bases between them. The CDR3 length is 14 residues. CDR1 is SGHDT and CDR2 is YYEEEE in the germline V gene. CDR3 sequence: CASSLTTNTGELFF. In nucleotides, the CDR3 is TGTGCCAGCAGCTTGACGACGAACACCGGGGAGCTGTTTTTT.

The chain recombines TRBV7-3 with TRBJ2-7; D may match TRBD1 or TRBD2 (5 bases each). The CDR3 length is 17 residues. The germline CDR1 and CDR2 sequences are SGHTA and FQGTGA. The V and J ends lost 5 bases and 2 bases respectively, with 22 bases between them. In DNA, the CDR3 is TGTGCCAGCAGCCCCCGGTGGGAGACAGAGAAACCCTACGAGCAGTACTTC. Amino acids: CASSPRWETEKPYEQYF.

This clone occurred once. The J gene is TRBJ1-1, the V gene TRBV6-5; maybe TRBD1 (5 bases). V lost 2 bases and J 0 bases, leaving 7 bases between the germline ends. The germline V gene has CDR1 MNHEY and CDR2 SVGAGI. The CDR3 spans 14 residues. The CDR3 region is CASSYGALNTEAFF. In DNA form, the CDR3 reads TGTGCCAGCAGTTACGGGGCCCTGAACACTGAAGCTTTCTTT.

The V gene is TRBV4-2, the J gene TRBJ1-2; D uncertain. The ends were cut back, 1 base at V and 2 bases at J, with 11 bases in the middle. From germline, CDR1 is LGHNA and CDR2 YNFKEQ. CDR3 length: 15 residues. The chain's CDR3 is CASSQGNGPNYGYTF. The DNA for the CDR3 is TGTGCCAGCAGCCAAGGAAACGGACCCAACTATGGCTACACCTTC.

This chain uses TRBV7-7 with TRBJ2-1, with no clear D. V was clipped by 2 bases and J by 5 bases, with 13 bases between them. The CDR3 spans 15 residues. Germline CDR1 SSHAT, CDR2 FNYEAQ (reference sequence). The CDR3 DNA reads as TGTGCCAGCAGCTTATCAGGTCAAACCAACAATGAGCAGTTCTTC. Amino acids: CASSLSGQTNNEQFF.